The 29 T cell receptor beta chains presented below share a single source sample, sequenced in a study of T-cell reconstitution after alpha-beta-depleted transplantation in children. Preparation of the TCRbeta library involved a method that used unique molecular identifiers. TCRdb called the PCR reads again in MiXCR, with one record for every CDR3 protein. This sample has some 200,000 distinct CDR3 sequences; about 8.7% occur once, and the top ten carry 35% to 45%. The input for sequencing was PBMCs, mostly from graft donor cells, taken 360 days after TCRalphabeta/CD19-depleted stem cell transplant. Receptors were obtained from a male patient between 2 and 10 years old who had a stem cell transplant for acute myeloid leukemia, so the T cells may come from the graft donor.

In its sample, this clonotype was seen a few times. J is TRBJ2-3 and V is TRBV5-1, with D maybe TRBD1 (7 bases). CDR1 SGHRS and CDR2 YFSETQ come from the germline V gene. Deletions cut 0 bases from V and 4 bases from J, with 15 bases between. There are 16 residues in the CDR3. Written as DNA, the CDR3 is TGCGCCAGCAGCTTGGACGGGAGAGGGGGCCCAGATACGCAGTATTTT. Translated: CASSLDGRGGPDTQYF. Full variable domain (remainder filled in from reference TRBV5-1 and TRBJ2-3): KAGVTQTPRYLIKTRGQQVTLSCSPISGHRSVSWYQQTPGQGLQFLFEYFSETQRNKGNFPGRFSGRQFSNSRSEMNVSTLELGDSALYLCASSLDGRGGPDTQYFGPGTRLTVL.

J is TRBJ2-5 and V is TRBV5-6, with 7 bases identical to TRBD2. The length of the CDR3 is 16 residues. Trimming took 2 bases from V and 5 from J; bases not matched to a gene: 12. The germline V gene encodes CDR1 SGHDT and CDR2 YYEEEE. The CDR3 bases are TGTGCCAGCAGCTTTAGAGGAGCGGGGCTGAGGGAGACCCAGTACTTC. This gives the protein CASSFRGAGLRETQYF.

Many counts were recorded for this clonotype. The chain carries TRBV18 and TRBJ2-1; D unresolved. Trimming took 0 bases from V and 6 from J, leaving 9 bases between them. Germline loops: CDR1 KGHSH, CDR2 LQKENI. This CDR3 has 14 amino acids. CDR3 sequence reads: CASSPPMTINEQFF. The CDR3 DNA reads TGTGCCAGCTCACCACCGATGACCATCAATGAGCAGTTCTTC.

This chain joins TRBV3-1 and TRBJ2-1; the match to TRBD2 covers 7 bases. From germline, CDR1 is LGHDT and CDR2 YNNKEL (reference sequence). V trimming: 1 base; J trimming: 4 bases; junction bases outside the gene matches: 4. CDR3 length equals 15 residues. CDR3 protein: CASSQVTSEYNEQFF. In nucleotides, the CDR3 is TGTGCCAGCAGCCAAGTTACTAGCGAGTACAATGAGCAGTTCTTC.

This clonotype came up many times. The V and J genes are TRBV10-3 and TRBJ2-5; 7 nucleotides agree with TRBD1. The CDR3 length is 13 residues. V was clipped by 6 bases and J by 0 bases; unmatched bases: 1. The germline gives CDR1 ENHRY, CDR2 SYGVKD. This CDR3 reads CAIRDRNQETQYF. The DNA for the CDR3 is TGTGCCATCAGGGACAGGAACCAAGAGACCCAGTACTTC.

The table lists this clonotype with many counts. This chain connects TRBV10-3 to TRBJ2-3; 7 bases fit TRBD1. The length of the CDR3 is 15 residues. Per the germline V gene, CDR1 is ENHRY and CDR2 is SYGVKD. V was pared by 3 bases and J by 1 base, with 4 bases of the junction left unmatched. CDR3 in DNA: TGTGCCATCAGTGACCGTGACAGGGGCACAGATACGCAGTATTTT. Translating it yields CAISDRDRGTDTQYF.

The CDR3 sequence: CASSLEGGLYEQYV. CDR3 sequence (DNA): TGTGCCAGCAGCTTAGAAGGGGGGCTTTACGAGCAGTACGTC. The chain carries TRBV7-2 and TRBJ2-7; either TRBD1 or TRBD2 may supply D (6 bases each). The CDR3 sequence is 14 residues long. V was clipped by 1 base and J by 4 bases, with 11 bases between them. The germline V gene has CDR1 SGHTA and CDR2 FQGNSA.

This clonotype was recorded many times. The rearrangement uses TRBV4-3 and TRBJ2-1, with a tentative D call TRBD1 (6 bases). V was trimmed by 0 bases and J by 8 bases, leaving 23 bases between them. The CDR3 covers 18 residues. Germline V gives CDR1 LGHNA, CDR2 YSLEER. This CDR3 is CASSQESTWGPKGDEQFF. The CDR3 bases are TGCGCCAGCAGCCAAGAGTCGACCTGGGGGCCAAAGGGCGATGAGCAGTTCTTC.

At least ten counts were recorded for this clonotype. This chain uses TRBV18 with TRBJ2-1; 8 bases are shared with TRBD2. CDR1 and CDR2 (germline): KGHSH, LQKENI. V was pared by 5 bases and J by 8 bases, with 5 bases of the junction left unmatched. The CDR3 covers 13 residues. CDR3 residues: CASSGLAFHEQFF. In nucleotides, the CDR3 is TGTGCCAGCTCAGGACTAGCTTTTCATGAGCAGTTCTTC.

This clonotype was seen only a few times. The gene calls are TRBV20-1 and TRBJ2-4, with TRBD2 as a possible D gene (7 bases). CDR1 DFQATT and CDR2 SNEGSKA come from the germline V gene (reference sequence). Trimming shortened V by 3 bases and J by 3 bases, and 18 bases separated the two germline ends. The CDR3 extends over 16 amino acids. The CDR3 bases are TGCAGTGCTAGGGGGGATTTGAGGGGGGGCAAAAACATTCAGTACTTC. As protein: CSARGDLRGGKNIQYF.

This clonotype was seen repeatedly, ten times or more. The V and J genes are TRBV11-2 and TRBJ2-5; D is unresolved. The CDR3 covers 12 residues. The V gene's germline CDR1 is SGHAT and CDR2 FQNNGV. Deletions cut 2 bases from V and 4 bases from J, with 5 bases between. CDR3 in amino acids: CASSLSLETQYF. The DNA for the CDR3 is TGTGCCAGCAGCTTATCGTTAGAGACCCAGTACTTC.

This clonotype was detected a few times. This rearrangement joins TRBV29-1 to TRBJ2-2; 7 bases map to TRBD2. The CDR3 consists of 13 residues. CDR1 SQVTM and CDR2 ANQGSEA come from the germline V gene. After removal of 7 bases from V and 1 base from J, the junction contained 3 bases not matched to a gene. DNA of the CDR3: TGCAGCGCCTCTAGCGGGAACACCGGGGAGCTGTTTTTT. Translating it yields CSASSGNTGELFF.

This clonotype has only a few counts. The chain has TRBV28 and TRBJ2-3; the D gene is possibly TRBD1 (6 bases). The ends were cut back, 4 bases at V and 2 bases at J, with 10 bases in the middle. This CDR3 has 14 amino acids. Germline assignment: CDR1 MDHEN and CDR2 SYDVKM. CDR3 in DNA: TGTGCCAGCAGTTACAGGGTCGTCACAGATACGCAGTATTTT. Protein: CASSYRVVTDTQYF.

This chain uses TRBV29-1 with TRBJ2-5, with 7 nucleotides matching TRBD2. The junction had 9 bases not matched to a gene; V was cut back by 0 bases and J by 5 bases. Germline assignment: CDR1 SQVTM and CDR2 ANQGSEA. The CDR3 has 15 residues. CDR3 sequence: CSVEDSGGGGETQYF. The CDR3 nucleotides are TGCAGCGTTGAAGATTCGGGCGGGGGAGGGGAGACCCAGTACTTC. The whole variable domain, filled in from reference TRBV29-1 and TRBJ2-5, reads SAVISQKPSRDICQRGTSLTIQCQVDSQVTMMFWYRQQPGQSLTLIATANQGSEATYESGFVIDKFPISRPNLTFSTLTVSNMSPEDSSIYLCSVEDSGGGGETQYFGPGTRLLVL.

This clonotype appeared a few times. The rearrangement links TRBV7-9 to TRBJ2-5; D call uncertain. Germline V lookup: CDR1 SEHNR, CDR2 FQNEAQ (reference sequence). This CDR3 has 16 amino acids. V lost 5 bases, J lost 3 bases, and 19 bases lay in between. The CDR3: CASSSWWAVMEETQYF. As DNA, the CDR3 is TGTGCCAGCAGCAGTTGGTGGGCAGTGATGGAAGAGACCCAGTACTTC. The variable domain in full, completed from reference TRBV7-9 and TRBJ2-5, reads DTGVSQNPRHKITKRGQNVTFRCDPISEHNRLYWYRQTLGQGPEFLTYFQNEAQLEKSRLLSDRFSAERPKGSFSTLEIQRTEQGDSAMYLCASSSWWAVMEETQYFGPGTRLLVL.

This clonotype occurred a few times. The gene calls are TRBV20-1 and TRBJ2-1; D unclear. CDR3 length equals 14 residues. With 0 bases removed from V and 3 bases from J, the gap between germline ends came to 9 bases. The germline gives CDR1 DFQATT, CDR2 SNEGSKA (reference sequence). The CDR3: CSARDGLFYNEQFF. CDR3 nucleotides: TGCAGTGCTAGAGATGGTCTATTCTACAATGAGCAGTTCTTC.

The chain has TRBV12-3 or TRBV12-4 and TRBJ2-7; D may match TRBD1 or TRBD2 (5 bases each). The CDR3 extends over 13 amino acids. V lost 8 bases to trimming and J lost 4 bases, with 15 bases between them. Here the CDR3 reads CASGRDVRYEQYF. For the CDR3, the DNA is TGTGCCAGCGGCCGGGACGTCAGATACGAGCAGTACTTC.

The chain joins TRBV19 to TRBJ1-5; 7 bases line up with TRBD1. Germline-derived CDR1 and CDR2 are LNHDA and SQIVND (reference sequence). The CDR3 runs 15 residues. V trimming: 5 bases; J trimming: 3 bases; junction bases outside the gene matches: 7. This CDR3 is CASSYRDSLNQPQHF. CDR3 in DNA: TGTGCCAGTAGTTACCGGGACAGTCTCAATCAGCCCCAGCATTTT.

This clonotype has just a few counts. V and J are TRBV20-1 and TRBJ2-7; D remains unclear. CDR1 is DFQATT and CDR2 is SNEGSKA in the germline V gene (reference sequence). The V end lost 0 bases, the J end lost 5 bases, and 8 bases lay between the germline ends. There are 12 residues in the CDR3. The DNA of the CDR3 is TGCAGTGCTAGAGATCGGCGCCACGAGCAGTACTTC. This translates into CSARDRRHEQYF.

This clonotype was picked up a small number of times. CDR3 loop: CASSLAGGSNEQFF. In DNA form, the CDR3 reads TGCGCCAGCAGCTTGGCGGGGGGCTCGAATGAGCAGTTCTTC. The J gene is TRBJ2-1, the V gene TRBV5-1; D possibly corresponds to TRBD2 (7 bases). This CDR3 spans 14 amino acids. Germline CDR1 is SGHRS and CDR2 is YFSETQ. The V gene lost 0 bases and the J gene lost 7 bases, with 11 bases spanning the gap. The variable domain in full, with the rest retrieved from reference TRBV5-1 and TRBJ2-1, is KAGVTQTPRYLIKTRGQQVTLSCSPISGHRSVSWYQQTPGQGLQFLFEYFSETQRNKGNFPGRFSGRQFSNSRSEMNVSTLELGDSALYLCASSLAGGSNEQFFGPGTRLTVL.

The chain couples TRBV29-1 to TRBJ2-3; 8 bases agree with TRBD2. The CDR3 is 13 residues long. Germline V lookup: CDR1 SQVTM, CDR2 ANQGSEA. The ends lost 6 bases at V and 6 bases at J; junction bases unmatched: 8. As DNA, the CDR3 is TGCAGCGTGCCAGCGGGGGCGAGGGATACGCAGTATTTT. Translating it yields CSVPAGARDTQYF.

This clonotype appeared many times. This chain uses TRBV15 with TRBJ2-1, with D possibly being TRBD2 (5 bases). This CDR3 contains 17 residues. Germline V gene data show CDR1 as LNHNV and CDR2 as YYDKDF (reference sequence). V lost 1 base, J lost 5 bases, and 18 bases lay in between. CDR3 protein: CATSRGVVGVSHNEQFF. The CDR3 coding sequence is TGTGCCACCAGCAGAGGGGTAGTGGGAGTATCCCACAATGAGCAGTTCTTC.

This clonotype was observed at least ten times. V is TRBV29-1 and J is TRBJ2-7, with unresolved D. The CDR3 runs 12 residues. Per the germline V gene, CDR1 is SQVTM and CDR2 is ANQGSEA. V was cut by 6 bases and J by 2 bases, with 11 bases left in between. CDR3 in DNA: TGCAGCGTCCAAGAATGGGCCTACGAGCAGTACTTC. Translated, it gives CSVQEWAYEQYF.

V usage is TRBV7-2 and J usage is TRBJ2-7; no clear D gene. Trimming took 1 base from V and 0 from J, leaving 10 bases between them. CDR3 length: 15 amino acids. Germline assignment: CDR1 SGHTA and CDR2 FQGNSA. This CDR3 reads CASSLGIPDSYEQYF. CDR3 nucleotides: TGTGCCAGCAGCTTAGGAATTCCCGACTCCTACGAGCAGTACTTC. The full variable domain, completed using reference TRBV7-2 and TRBJ2-7, is GAGVSQSPSNKVTEKGKDVELRCDPISGHTALYWYRQSLGQGLEFLIYFQGNSAPDKSGLPSDRFSAERTGGSVSTLTIQRTQQEDSAVYLCASSLGIPDSYEQYFGPGTRLTVT.

V gene TRBV7-9 combines with J gene TRBJ1-6, with D perhaps matching TRBD1 (6 bases). There are 13 residues in the CDR3. The germline V gene has CDR1 SEHNR and CDR2 FQNEAQ (reference sequence). V dropped 0 bases and J dropped 14 bases, with 11 bases sitting between them. The CDR3 protein is CASSLAQNRALHF. CDR3 bases: TGTGCCAGCAGCTTAGCGCAAAACAGGGCCCTCCACTTT.

This clonotype was seen at least ten times. The V call is TRBV10-3, the J call TRBJ2-1, with unresolved D. The V gene lost 6 bases and the J gene lost 8 bases, with 14 bases spanning the gap. Germline lookup yields CDR1 ENHRY and CDR2 SYGVKD. The CDR3 is 13 amino acids. CDR3 DNA sequence: TGTGCCATCAGCCCACCCCCCTTGGATGAGCAGTTCTTC. This codes for CAISPPPLDEQFF.

There are a few counts of this clonotype. This chain uses TRBV14 with TRBJ1-4, with TRBD1 as a possible D gene (5 bases). V dropped 4 bases and J dropped 8 bases, with 26 bases sitting between them. Germline assignment: CDR1 SGHDN and CDR2 FVKESK. The CDR3 consists of 18 residues. The CDR3 nucleotides are TGTGCCAGCAGCCGGGACTATGAGACACCACCCCAAGGCGAAAAACTGTTTTTT. This translates into CASSRDYETPPQGEKLFF.

The chain recombines TRBV25-1 with TRBJ2-6, with 7 bases aligning to TRBD1. Germline assignment: CDR1 MGHDK and CDR2 SYGVNS. Trimming at V came to 2 bases and at J to 2 bases, leaving 12 bases not matched to a gene. CDR3 length: 19 amino acids. CDR3 bases: TGTGCCAGCAGTGAAACAGGGGAAGGATACCCAACTGGGGCCAACGTCCTGACTTTC. As protein: CASSETGEGYPTGANVLTF.

This clonotype was counted ten times or more. This chain joins TRBV7-8 and TRBJ2-1; D is perhaps TRBD1 or TRBD2 (6 bases each). V was pared by 3 bases and J by 9 bases, with 12 bases between. This CDR3 is 13 amino acids long. Germline V gene lookup returns CDR1 SGHVS and CDR2 FQNEAQ. CDR3 sequence (DNA): TGTGCCAGCAGCTTGCGTGGGGGGCCTGAGCAGTTCTTC. Translating gives CASSLRGGPEQFF.